This T cell receptor beta chain originates from a study of shared clonotypes between healthy human individuals. Study at large: The donor pool was made up of a couple of women and a few men aged 18 to 49.

Memory CD4+ cells were the fraction left after CD45RA+ naive selection. The V end was cut by 0 bases, the J end by 6 bases, with 12 bases between. Germline lookup yields CDR1 SGHRS and CDR2 YFSETQ. CDR3 size: 14 residues. On this clone: Its antigen is undetermined.

Per sorted-subset replicate PCR, input was 150 to 250 ng DNA, representing tens of thousands of T cell genomes. Profiling relied on immunoSEQ multiplex PCR, and the TCRdb table lists in-frame clones only, not all of them. The sample lists around 2,000,000 clones; 85% to 95% were seen once. Study-level points and caveats: Larger estimated richness was generally seen in naive subsets than in memory subsets.

The specimen was naive CD4+ T cells sorted from blood. Documented subset: CD45RA+ positively selected. This chain uses TRBV5-1 with TRBJ2-5; D remains unclear. This TCR derives from a man aged 18 to 35 in good health. The CDR3, as DNA: TGCGCCAGCAGCTTGGTTGTGGATTTGAAGACCCAGTACTTC. This encodes CASSLVVDLKTQYF. The whole variable domain, filled in from reference TRBV5-1 and TRBJ2-5, reads KAGVTQTPRYLIKTRGQQVTLSCSPISGHRSVSWYQQTPGQGLQFLFEYFSETQRNKGNFPGRFSGRQFSNSRSEMNVSTLELGDSALYLCASSLVVDLKTQYFGPGTRLLVL.